This T cell receptor (beta chain) stems from a study of CXCR3-negative and CXCR3-positive naive CD8 T cells. Study background: The study obtained roughly 140 million TRB reads, about 1.5 +/- 0.3 million per library.

Study conclusions and caveats: Hydrophobicity was higher for TRB CDR3s found in CXCR3-positive naive cells than in CXCR3-negative naive cells.

This CDR3 spans 15 amino acids. Looked up from germline, CDR1 is SGHTA and CDR2 is FQGTGA. In the case of this clonotype: No antigen is known for it.

CD45RO-CCR7+CD27+CD95- marked naive CD8+ T cells. UMI-labeled 5' RACE yielded the TRB cDNA libraries. From the 5' RACE reads, TCRdb lists one entry per CDR3 protein and no DNA. The listing records about 130,000 distinct CDR3 sequences. The sequencing sample was made of naive CXCR3- CD8+ T cells from blood. Stated subset: CD45RO-CCR7+CD27+CD95- naive CD8+ T cells lacking CXCR3 (TNR3-). The sequence was obtained from a human donor in good health. Some clones in this sample may be carry-over from other donors' samples. The chain links TRBV7-3 to TRBJ2-3; TCRdb's D call of TRBD1 is untestable without DNA. The CDR3 sequence is CASSPGQGAIDTQYF.